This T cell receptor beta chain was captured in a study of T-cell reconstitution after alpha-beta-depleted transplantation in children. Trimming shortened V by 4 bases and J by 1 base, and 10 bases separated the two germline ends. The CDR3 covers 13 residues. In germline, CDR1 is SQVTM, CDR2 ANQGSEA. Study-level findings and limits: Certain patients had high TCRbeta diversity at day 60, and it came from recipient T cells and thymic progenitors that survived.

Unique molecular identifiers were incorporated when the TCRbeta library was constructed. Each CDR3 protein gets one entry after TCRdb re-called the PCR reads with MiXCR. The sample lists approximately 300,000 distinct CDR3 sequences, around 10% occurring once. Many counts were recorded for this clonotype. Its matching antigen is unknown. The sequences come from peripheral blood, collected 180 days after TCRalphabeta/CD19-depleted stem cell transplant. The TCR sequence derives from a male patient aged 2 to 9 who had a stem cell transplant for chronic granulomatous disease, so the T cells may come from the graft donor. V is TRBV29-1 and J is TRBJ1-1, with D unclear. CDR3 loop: CSVGPTENTEAFF. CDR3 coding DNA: TGCAGCGTTGGTCCGACTGAGAACACTGAAGCTTTCTTT.